This T cell receptor (beta chain) derives from a study of graft-versus-host responses after intestinal transplantation. Study summary: Recipients obtained multivisceral, liver-intestinal, or isolated intestinal transplants. Study-level points and caveats: Early post-transplant HvG declines showed an association with peak circulating GvH clone levels.

Clones were read by immunoSEQ multiplex PCR, and TCRdb kept only the in-frame ones, dropping some. The table records 65,000 to 90,000 clones, around 93% of them present only once. On this clone: What it binds is not known.

This sample comprised unstimulated CD8+ T cells sorted from spleen or lymph node cells, obtained before transplant. The receptor was derived from a human donor who was the organ donor for an intestinal transplant.

The CDR3 protein is CASSQGTLYSEGYTF. DNA of the CDR3: TGCGCCAGCAGCCAGGGGACCCTCTATTCAGAAGGCTACACCTTC. This chain joins TRBV4-1 and TRBJ1-2; tentatively, D is TRBD1 (5 bases). The germline gives CDR1 MGHRA, CDR2 YSYEKL. Trimming took off 3 bases at V and 8 bases at J, with 19 bases between the two ends. This CDR3 comprises 15 residues.